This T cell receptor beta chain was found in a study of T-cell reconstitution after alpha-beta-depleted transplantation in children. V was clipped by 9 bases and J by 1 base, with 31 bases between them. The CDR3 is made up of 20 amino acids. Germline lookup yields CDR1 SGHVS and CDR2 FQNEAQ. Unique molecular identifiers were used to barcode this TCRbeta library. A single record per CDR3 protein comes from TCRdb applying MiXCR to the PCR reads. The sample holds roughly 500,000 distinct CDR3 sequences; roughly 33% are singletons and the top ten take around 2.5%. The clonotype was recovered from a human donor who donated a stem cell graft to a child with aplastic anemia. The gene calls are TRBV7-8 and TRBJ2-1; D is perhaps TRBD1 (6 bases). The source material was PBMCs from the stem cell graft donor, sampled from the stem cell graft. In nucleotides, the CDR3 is TGTGCCAGTGAGGGTCCCAACCTGGGGGCCCTTCAGGGGTCCTACAATGAGCAGTTCTTC. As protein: CASEGPNLGALQGSYNEQFF.